The 8 T cell receptor beta chains reported below all come from one sample, sequenced in a study of T cell responses to AZD1222 COVID-19 vaccine. Method: immunoSEQ multiplex PCR; TCRdb's copy keeps in-frame clones and lacks some. This sample has 110,000 to 150,000 clones, with 85% to 95% found just once. This specimen consisted of peripheral blood, obtained on day 0 of MenACWY control vaccination. The receptors were gathered from an adult in good health.

The chain has TRBV18 and TRBJ2-3, with 7 nucleotides matching TRBD1. Losses at the gene ends were 3 bases for V and 3 bases for J; bases not matched to a gene: 6. The germline V gene encodes CDR1 KGHSH and CDR2 LQKENI. This CDR3 spans 15 amino acids. In nucleotides, the CDR3 is TGTGCCAGCTCACCGGGAAGACAGGGTACAGATACGCAGTATTTT. This encodes CASSPGRQGTDTQYF.

This clone turned up a few times. This chain uses TRBV6-2 or TRBV6-3 with TRBJ1-1; D uncertain. There are 15 residues in the CDR3. The ends were cut back, 0 bases at V and 1 base at J, with 9 bases in the middle. Germline V gene lookup returns CDR1 MNHEY and CDR2 SVGEGT. The CDR3 protein is CASSYSNPRNTEAFF. CDR3 sequence (DNA): TGTGCCAGCAGTTACTCAAATCCAAGGAACACTGAAGCTTTCTTT.

This clone was picked up one time. V and J are TRBV24-1 and TRBJ2-1; possibly TRBD1 or TRBD2 for D (5 bases each). Trimming cost V 12 bases and J 9 bases, with 20 bases left between them. CDR1 and CDR2 (germline): KGHDR, SFDVKD. The CDR3 is made up of 13 amino acids. CDR3 in DNA: TGTGCCGTTGGGAGTCAGCGAGGGGTTGAGCAGTTCTTC. It specifies CAVGSQRGVEQFF.

This sequence joins TRBV6-4 and TRBJ1-6; D is ambiguous. The V end was cut by 3 bases, the J end by 9 bases, with 15 bases between. CDR1 is MRHNA, CDR2 SNTAGT, per germline. The CDR3 loop spans 15 amino acids. The CDR3 protein is CASSEIGRPGSPLHF. Written as DNA, the CDR3 is TGTGCCAGCAGTGAAATCGGTCGGCCAGGTTCACCCCTCCACTTT.

The chain employs TRBV3-1 (or the pseudogene TRBV3-2) and TRBJ2-1, with TRBD1 identical over 8 bases. Per the germline V gene, CDR1 is LGHDT and CDR2 is YNNKEL (reference sequence). The CDR3 runs 15 residues. The trim removed 5 bases at V and 9 bases at J, leaving 12 bases unmatched. CDR3: CASSGRTGPEGEQFF. The CDR3, as DNA: TGTGCCAGCAGCGGTAGGACAGGGCCTGAGGGTGAGCAGTTCTTC.

The V gene is TRBV6-1, the J gene TRBJ2-2; D might be TRBD1 or TRBD2, each matching 5 bases. V dropped 4 bases and J dropped 3 bases, with 15 bases sitting between them. The CDR3 totals 16 residues. Germline V lookup: CDR1 MNHNS, CDR2 SASEGT. In DNA, the CDR3 is TGTGCCAGCAGTGCCGGGACCAAAACACACACCGGGGAGCTGTTTTTT. This translates into CASSAGTKTHTGELFF.

V and J are TRBV3-1 (or the pseudogene TRBV3-2) and TRBJ1-2; perhaps TRBD1 as D (6 bases). Per germline, CDR1 LGHDT and CDR2 YNNKEL (reference sequence). The CDR3 is 16 residues long. The V end was cut by 2 bases, the J end by 8 bases, with 21 bases between. The CDR3 spells CASSQLQGRNYNGYTF. CDR3 nucleotides: TGTGCCAGCAGCCAACTACAGGGCCGGAACTATAACGGCTACACCTTC.

V and J are TRBV10-1 and TRBJ2-3; 7 bases agree with TRBD1. Germline-derived CDR1 and CDR2 are WNHNN and SYGVQD (reference sequence). There are 13 residues in the CDR3. The V gene end was trimmed by 3 bases and the J gene end by 8 bases; junction bases not matched to a gene: 5. For the CDR3, the DNA is TGCGCCAGCAGTGACCCCGACAGGGTTACGCAGTATTTT. It is translated as CASSDPDRVTQYF.